This TCR beta chain was sequenced in a study of PD-L1 blockade in urothelial cancer. Across the whole study: Typically, measured as a median, blood samples had 140,000 or so T cells.

Using immunoSEQ multiplex PCR, the repertoire was profiled, and TCRdb retains in-frame clones only, with some absent. Of roughly 45,000 clones detected, about 85% appear once; the ten largest clones hold 6.5% to 8%. Germline lookup yields CDR1 MGHRA and CDR2 YSYEKL. The J segment lost 2 bases and the V segment lost 2 bases, leaving 3 bases of the junction unmatched. The CDR3 runs 15 residues. The chain combines TRBV4-1 with TRBJ2-1; 7 nucleotides align to TRBD2. The sequence was obtained from a man aged 55 to 69 with urothelial cancer. The material was PBMCs, obtained around atezolizumab (anti-PD-L1) treatment. The chain's CDR3 is CASSQLGGTYNEQFF. CDR3 nucleotide sequence: TGCGCCAGCAGCCAACTCGGGGGGACCTACAATGAGCAGTTCTTC.